The following is a TCR beta chain sequence with its context. Sequenced by immunoSEQ multiplex PCR; TCRdb stores in-frame clones only, minus some. The data contain about 72,000 clones, about 80% of them singletons. This record belongs to a study of blood T cell repertoires in COVID-19. The CDR3 totals 15 residues. Germline V gives CDR1 SGDLS, CDR2 YYNGEE. V was pared by 0 bases and J by 8 bases, with 8 bases of the junction left unmatched. This clonotype originated in a human donor in a cohort sampled during active COVID-19. The V call is TRBV9, the J call TRBJ1-3; 7 bases line up with TRBD1. The sequencing input was peripheral blood. The CDR3 here is CASSVEGRGEDTIYF. Written as DNA, the CDR3 is TGTGCCAGCAGCGTAGAAGGCAGGGGGGAGGACACCATATATTTT.